This entry is about one T cell receptor (beta chain). Mismatch with germline at one junction end may stem from a read error. The data were obtained in a study of metastatic and nonmetastatic thyroid tumors. TCRdb re-clonotyped the PCR reads through MiXCR. The repertoire has about 39,000 clones, around 20% of them found once; the top ten carry around 16%. Thyroid surgery had not been preceded by any treatment in any patient. Germline values: CDR1 MDHEN, CDR2 SYDVKM. The CDR3 length is 13 residues. Sequenced material: blood. The J gene is TRBJ1-6, the V gene TRBV28; D is undetermined. The receptor was derived from a female donor with papillary thyroid cancer or a benign thyroid nodule (not recorded which). Some clones in this sample may be carry-over from other donors' samples. CDR3 sequence (DNA): TGTGCCAGCAGTGTACAAGGGCCCCCGCGCCTCAACTTT. Protein sequence: CASSVQGPPRLNF.